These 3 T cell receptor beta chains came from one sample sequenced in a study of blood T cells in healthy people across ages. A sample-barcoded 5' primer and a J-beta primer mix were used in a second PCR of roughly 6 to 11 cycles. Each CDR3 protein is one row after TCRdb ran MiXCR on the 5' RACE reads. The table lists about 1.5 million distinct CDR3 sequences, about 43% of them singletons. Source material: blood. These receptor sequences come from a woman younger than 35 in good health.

This CDR3 is CASSPTTSGSDVGRFF. The CDR3 DNA reads TGTGCCAGCAGTCCCACTACTAGCGGGAGTGATGTGGGGCGGTTCTTC. The chain is built from TRBV6-5 and TRBJ2-1; 11 bases align to TRBD2. J gave up 15 bases and V 5 bases, and 18 bases lay outside the gene matches. There are 16 residues in the CDR3. The germline V gene encodes CDR1 MNHEY and CDR2 SVGAGI.

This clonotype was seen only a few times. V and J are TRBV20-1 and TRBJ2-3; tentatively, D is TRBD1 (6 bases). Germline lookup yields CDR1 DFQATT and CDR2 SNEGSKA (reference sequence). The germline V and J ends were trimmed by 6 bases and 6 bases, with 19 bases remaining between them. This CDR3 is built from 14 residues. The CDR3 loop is CSAKRQAVWDTQYF. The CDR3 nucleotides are TGCAGTGCCAAGAGACAGGCCGTTTGGGATACGCAGTATTTT.

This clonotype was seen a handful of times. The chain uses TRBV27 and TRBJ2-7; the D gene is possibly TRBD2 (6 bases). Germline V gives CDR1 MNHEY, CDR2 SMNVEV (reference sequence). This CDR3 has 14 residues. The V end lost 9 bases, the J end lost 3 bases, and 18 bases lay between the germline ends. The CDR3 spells CASKTTGTLYEQYF. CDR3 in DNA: TGTGCCAGTAAGACCACCGGGACTCTCTACGAGCAGTACTTC.